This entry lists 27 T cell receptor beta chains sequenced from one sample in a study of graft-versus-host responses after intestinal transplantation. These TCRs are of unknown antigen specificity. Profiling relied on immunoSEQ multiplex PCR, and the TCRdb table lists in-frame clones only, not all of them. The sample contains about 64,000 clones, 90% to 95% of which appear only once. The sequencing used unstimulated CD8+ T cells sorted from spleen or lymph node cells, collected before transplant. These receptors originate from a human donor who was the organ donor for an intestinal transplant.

The CDR3, as DNA: TGCAGCGCCCCCGGGGCTAGCGGGAGGAGGTCCTACAATGAGCAGTTCTTC. This codes for CSAPGASGRRSYNEQFF. The chain combines TRBV29-1 with TRBJ2-1; TRBD2 agrees at 11 bases. Germline V gene sequence: CDR1 SQVTM, CDR2 ANQGSEA. Trimming took 7 bases from V and 1 from J; bases not matched to a gene: 12. The CDR3 runs 17 residues.

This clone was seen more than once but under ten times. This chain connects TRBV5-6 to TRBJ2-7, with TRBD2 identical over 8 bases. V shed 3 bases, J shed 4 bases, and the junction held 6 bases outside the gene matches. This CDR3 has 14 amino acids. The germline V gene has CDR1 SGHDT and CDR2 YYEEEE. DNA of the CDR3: TGTGCCAGCAGCTCGGGACTAGAGCCTTACGAGCAGTACTTC. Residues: CASSSGLEPYEQYF.

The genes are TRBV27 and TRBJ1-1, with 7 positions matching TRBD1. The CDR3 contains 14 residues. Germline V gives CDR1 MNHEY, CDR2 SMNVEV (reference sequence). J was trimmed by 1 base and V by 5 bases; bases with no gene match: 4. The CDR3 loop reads CASSLTGANTEAFF. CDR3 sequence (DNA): TGTGCCAGCAGTCTAACAGGGGCGAACACTGAAGCTTTCTTT.

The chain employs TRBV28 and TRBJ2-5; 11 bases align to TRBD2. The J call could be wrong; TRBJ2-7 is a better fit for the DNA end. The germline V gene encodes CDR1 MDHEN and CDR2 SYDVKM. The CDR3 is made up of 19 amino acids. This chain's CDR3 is CASSPSPAASGRIPYEQYF. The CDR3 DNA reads TGTGCCAGCAGCCCTTCACCGGCGGCTAGCGGGAGGATTCCCTACGAGCAGTACTTC.

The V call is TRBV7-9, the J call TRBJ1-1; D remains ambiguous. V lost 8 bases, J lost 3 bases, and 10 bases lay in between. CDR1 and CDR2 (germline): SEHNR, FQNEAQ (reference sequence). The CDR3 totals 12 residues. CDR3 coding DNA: TGTGCCAGCGCCTGGCGGGACACTGAAGCTTTCTTT. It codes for CASAWRDTEAFF.

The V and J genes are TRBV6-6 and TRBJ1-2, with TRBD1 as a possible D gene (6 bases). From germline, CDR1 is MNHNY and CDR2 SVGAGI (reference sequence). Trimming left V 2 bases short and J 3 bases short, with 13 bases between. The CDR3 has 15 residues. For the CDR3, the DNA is TGTGCCAGCAGTTACGGAAAGGGACACTACTATGGCTACACCTTC. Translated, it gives CASSYGKGHYYGYTF.

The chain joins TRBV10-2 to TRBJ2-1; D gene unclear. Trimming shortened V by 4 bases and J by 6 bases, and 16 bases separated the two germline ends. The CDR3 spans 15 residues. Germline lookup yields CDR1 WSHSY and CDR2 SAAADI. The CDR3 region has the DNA TGCGCCAGCAGTGGAGAGGTTTTAAGGCTCAATGAGCAGTTCTTC. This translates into CASSGEVLRLNEQFF.

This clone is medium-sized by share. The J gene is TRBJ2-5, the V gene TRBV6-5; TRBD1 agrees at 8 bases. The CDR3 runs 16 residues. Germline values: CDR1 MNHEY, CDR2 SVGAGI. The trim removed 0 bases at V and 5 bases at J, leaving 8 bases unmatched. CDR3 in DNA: TGTGCCAGCAGTTACTCCGGGACAGGTTTTTTTGAGACCCAGTACTTC. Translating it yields CASSYSGTGFFETQYF.

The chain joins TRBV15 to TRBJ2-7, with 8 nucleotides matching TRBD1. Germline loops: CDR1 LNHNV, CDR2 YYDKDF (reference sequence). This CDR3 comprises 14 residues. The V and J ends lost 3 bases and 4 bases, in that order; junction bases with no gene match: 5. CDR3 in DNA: TGTGCCACCAGCAGTCAGACAGGGGTATACGAGCAGTACTTC. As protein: CATSSQTGVYEQYF.

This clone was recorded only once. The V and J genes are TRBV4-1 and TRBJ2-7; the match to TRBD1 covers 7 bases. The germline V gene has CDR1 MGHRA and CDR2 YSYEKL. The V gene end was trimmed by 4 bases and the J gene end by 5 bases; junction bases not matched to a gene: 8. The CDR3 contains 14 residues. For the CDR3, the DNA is TGCGCCAGCAGCCCCAAGACAGGGTCCCACGAGCAGTACTTC. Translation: CASSPKTGSHEQYF.

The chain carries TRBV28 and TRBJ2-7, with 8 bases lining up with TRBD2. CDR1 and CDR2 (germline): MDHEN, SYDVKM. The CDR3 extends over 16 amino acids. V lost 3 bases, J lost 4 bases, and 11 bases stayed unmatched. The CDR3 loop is CASSLGPSRGGYEQYF. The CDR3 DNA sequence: TGTGCCAGCAGTTTGGGACCTTCACGGGGGGGTTACGAGCAGTACTTC.

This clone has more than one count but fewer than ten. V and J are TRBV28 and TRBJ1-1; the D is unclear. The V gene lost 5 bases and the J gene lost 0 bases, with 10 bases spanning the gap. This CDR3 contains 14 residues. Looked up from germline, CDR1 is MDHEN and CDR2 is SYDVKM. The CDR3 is CASSLFLMNTEAFF. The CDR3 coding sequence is TGTGCCAGCAGTCTTTTTCTAATGAACACTGAAGCTTTCTTT.

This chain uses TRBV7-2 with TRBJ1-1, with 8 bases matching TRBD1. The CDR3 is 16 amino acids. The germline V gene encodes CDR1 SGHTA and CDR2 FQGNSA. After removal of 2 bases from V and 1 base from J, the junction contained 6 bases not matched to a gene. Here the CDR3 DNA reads TGTGCCAGCAGCTTAACGAGACAGGGGCAGAACACTGAAGCTTTCTTT. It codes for CASSLTRQGQNTEAFF. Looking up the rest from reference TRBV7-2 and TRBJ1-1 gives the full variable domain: GAGVSQSPSNKVTEKGKDVELRCDPISGHTALYWYRQSLGQGLEFLIYFQGNSAPDKSGLPSDRFSAERTGGSVSTLTIQRTQQEDSAVYLCASSLTRQGQNTEAFFGQGTRLTVV.

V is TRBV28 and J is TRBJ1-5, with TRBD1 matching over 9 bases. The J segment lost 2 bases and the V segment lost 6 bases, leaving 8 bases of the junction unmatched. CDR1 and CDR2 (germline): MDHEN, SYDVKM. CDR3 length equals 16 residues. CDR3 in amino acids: CASSPNRGRGNQPQHF. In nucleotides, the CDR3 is TGTGCCAGCAGCCCCAACAGGGGGCGAGGCAATCAGCCCCAGCATTTT.

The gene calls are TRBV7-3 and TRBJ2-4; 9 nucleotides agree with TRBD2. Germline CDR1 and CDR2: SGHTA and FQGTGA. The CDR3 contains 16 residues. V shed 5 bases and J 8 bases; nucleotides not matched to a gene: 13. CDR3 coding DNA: TGTGCCAGCAGCATTAGCGGGAGCCCACCAAGGGACATTCAGTACTTC. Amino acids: CASSISGSPPRDIQYF.

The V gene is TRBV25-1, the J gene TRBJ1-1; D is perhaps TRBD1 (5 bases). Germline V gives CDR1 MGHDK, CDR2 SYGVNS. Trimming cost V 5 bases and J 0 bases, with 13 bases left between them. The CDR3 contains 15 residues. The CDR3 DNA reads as TGTGCCAGCAGTTCCACGGGACTGATGAACACTGAAGCTTTCTTT. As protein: CASSSTGLMNTEAFF.

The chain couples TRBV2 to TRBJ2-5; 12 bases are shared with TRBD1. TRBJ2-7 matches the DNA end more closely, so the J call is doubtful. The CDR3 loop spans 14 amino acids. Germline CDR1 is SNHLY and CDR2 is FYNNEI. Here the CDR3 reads CASSVGQGAYEQYF. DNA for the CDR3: TGTGCCAGCAGTGTGGGACAGGGGGCTTACGAGCAGTACTTC.

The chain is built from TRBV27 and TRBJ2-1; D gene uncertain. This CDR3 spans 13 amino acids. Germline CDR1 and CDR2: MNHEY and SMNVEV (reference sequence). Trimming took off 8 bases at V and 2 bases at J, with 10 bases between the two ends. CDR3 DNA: TGTGCCAGCTGCCCTAGACCCTACAATGAGCAGTTCTTC. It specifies CASCPRPYNEQFF.

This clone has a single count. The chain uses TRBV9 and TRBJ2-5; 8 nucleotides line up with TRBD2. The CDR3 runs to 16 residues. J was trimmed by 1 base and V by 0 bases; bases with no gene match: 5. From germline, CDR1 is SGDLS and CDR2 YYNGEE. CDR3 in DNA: TGTGCCAGCAGCGTAGGAGCGGGAGTCCGCCAAGAGACCCAGTACTTC. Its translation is CASSVGAGVRQETQYF.

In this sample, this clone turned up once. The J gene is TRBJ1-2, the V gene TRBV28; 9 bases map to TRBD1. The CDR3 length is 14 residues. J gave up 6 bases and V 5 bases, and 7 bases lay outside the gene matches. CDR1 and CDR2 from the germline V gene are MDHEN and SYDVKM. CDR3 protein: CASSPTWTGDGYTF. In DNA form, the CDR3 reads TGTGCCAGCAGTCCCACGTGGACAGGGGATGGCTACACCTTC.

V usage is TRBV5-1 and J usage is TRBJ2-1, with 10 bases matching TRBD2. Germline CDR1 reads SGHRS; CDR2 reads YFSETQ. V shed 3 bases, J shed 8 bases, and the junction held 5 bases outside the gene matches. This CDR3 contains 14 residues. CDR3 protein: CASSSGSGRDEQFF. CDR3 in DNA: TGCGCCAGCAGCTCGGGGAGCGGGAGGGATGAGCAGTTCTTC.

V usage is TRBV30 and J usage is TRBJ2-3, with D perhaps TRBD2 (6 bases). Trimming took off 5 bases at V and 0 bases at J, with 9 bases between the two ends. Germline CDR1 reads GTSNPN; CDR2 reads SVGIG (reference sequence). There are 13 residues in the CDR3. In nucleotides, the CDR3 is TGTGCCTGGGGACGGGGGAGCACAGATACGCAGTATTTT. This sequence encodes CAWGRGSTDTQYF.

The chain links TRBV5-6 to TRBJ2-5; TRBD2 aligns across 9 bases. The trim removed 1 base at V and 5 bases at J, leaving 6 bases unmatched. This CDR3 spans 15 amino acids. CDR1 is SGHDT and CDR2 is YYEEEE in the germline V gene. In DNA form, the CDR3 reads TGTGCCAGCAGCTTGTTCGTAGCGGGAGTGGAGACCCAGTACTTC. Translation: CASSLFVAGVETQYF.

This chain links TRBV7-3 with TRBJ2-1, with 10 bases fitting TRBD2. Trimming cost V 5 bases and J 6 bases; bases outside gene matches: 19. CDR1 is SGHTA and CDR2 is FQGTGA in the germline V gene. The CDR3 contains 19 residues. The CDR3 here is CASSDRTHFSGRGPNEQFF. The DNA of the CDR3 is TGTGCCAGCAGCGACCGGACCCACTTCAGCGGGAGGGGGCCCAATGAGCAGTTCTTC.

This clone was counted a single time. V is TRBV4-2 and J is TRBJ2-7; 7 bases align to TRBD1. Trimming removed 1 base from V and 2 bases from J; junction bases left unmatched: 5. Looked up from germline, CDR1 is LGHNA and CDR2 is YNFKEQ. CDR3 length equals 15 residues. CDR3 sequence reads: CASSQGQGQTYEQYF. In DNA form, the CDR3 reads TGTGCCAGCAGCCAAGGACAGGGACAGACCTACGAGCAGTACTTC.

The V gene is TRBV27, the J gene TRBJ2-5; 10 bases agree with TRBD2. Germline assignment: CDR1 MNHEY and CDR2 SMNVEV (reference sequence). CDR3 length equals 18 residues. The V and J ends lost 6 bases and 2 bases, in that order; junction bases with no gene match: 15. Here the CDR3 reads CASSLWSSGRGPQETQYF. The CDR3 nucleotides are TGTGCCAGCAGCCTGTGGTCCAGCGGGAGGGGTCCACAAGAGACCCAGTACTTC.

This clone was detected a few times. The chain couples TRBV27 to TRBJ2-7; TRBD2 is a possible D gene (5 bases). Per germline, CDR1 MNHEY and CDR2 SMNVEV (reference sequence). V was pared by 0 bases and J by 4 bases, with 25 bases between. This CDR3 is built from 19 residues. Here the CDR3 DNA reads TGTGCCAGCAGTTTATCCTTTCCTGGGCTAGCCTCTTTAATGTACGAGCAGTACTTC. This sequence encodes CASSLSFPGLASLMYEQYF.